Reported below is one T cell receptor beta chain. As yet, its antigen is unknown. This entry is derived from a study of T cell responses to AZD1222 COVID-19 vaccine. Study as a whole: Pooling covered second doses at about 4 or about 12 weeks. Study-level points and caveats: At 160-218 and 743-854, vaccine-associated CD4 TCRs were dominant, and they spanned spike. Mostly white British, mostly female donors; authors suggested clonal diversity may be underestimated.

Profiled with immunoSEQ multiplex PCR; TCRdb holds only in-frame clones, not every one. The sample lists about 120,000 clones; roughly 86% were seen once. V lost 5 bases and J 10 bases, leaving 6 bases between the germline ends. The CDR3 has 11 residues. Germline V gene data show CDR1 as SNHLY and CDR2 as FYNNEI. The chain uses TRBV2 and TRBJ1-6; D unresolved. The sequences come from peripheral blood, collected on day 0 of AZD1222 vaccination. The source of this sequence is an adult in good health. The CDR3 sequence is CASSSASPLHF. In DNA, the CDR3 is TGTGCCAGCAGTTCAGCGTCACCCCTCCACTTT.